These T cell receptor beta chains were read from a single sample in a study of identical twins. TCRdb independently ran MiXCR on the 5' RACE reads; one entry per CDR3 protein. This table has a few hundred thousand distinct CDR3 sequences, approximately 10% appearing once. The sequenced material came from memory T cells sorted from blood. These receptors came from a man in his fifties or sixties in good health. The CDR3 runs from the conserved cysteine through the conserved F or W. A D gene is named only where the DNA matches it firmly. Clone sizes are given selectively: once, few, many, or a class where the clone is expanded.

D gene,clone size,V gene,J gene,CDR3 protein,CDR3 DNA
TRBD1,.,TRBV4-3,TRBJ1-2,CASSQTLTGGYGYTF,TGCGCCAGCAGCCAAACCTTGACAGGGGGCTATGGCTACACCTTC
TRBD1,few,TRBV5-1,TRBJ2-2,CASSFGTGGGTGELFF,TGCGCCAGCAGCTTTGGGACAGGGGGAGGCACCGGGGAGCTGTTTTTT
.,.,TRBV28,TRBJ2-5,CASSSPGSQETQYF,TGTGCCAGCAGTTCGCCGGGGAGCCAAGAGACCCAGTACTTC
.,.,TRBV6-5,TRBJ2-7,CASSYSRRLYEQYF,TGTGCCAGCAGTTACTCGAGGCGGCTCTACGAGCAGTACTTC
.,many,TRBV5-1,TRBJ2-5,CASSFQGVRETQYF,TGCGCCAGCAGCTTTCAGGGTGTGCGGGAGACCCAGTACTTC
TRBD1,.,TRBV9,TRBJ1-1,CASSVDRVRTEAFF,TGTGCCAGCAGCGTTGACAGGGTTCGAACTGAAGCTTTCTTT
.,.,TRBV19,TRBJ2-1,CASTLTSGLLNEQFF,TGTGCCAGTACTCTAACGTCCGGGCTCCTCAATGAGCAGTTCTTC
.,few,TRBV13,TRBJ1-3,CASSFDRYQAGNTIYF,TGTGCCAGCAGCTTCGACCGATATCAAGCTGGAAACACCATATATTTT
.,few,TRBV5-1,TRBJ1-5,CASSLGGRGQPQHF,TGCGCCAGCAGCTTGGGGGGCCGGGGTCAGCCCCAGCATTTT
.,.,TRBV7-9,TRBJ2-2,CASMADTGELFF,TGTGCCAGCATGGCGGACACCGGGGAGCTGTTTTTT
.,few,TRBV7-9,TRBJ1-2,CASSSNKGLLDGYTF,TGTGCCAGCAGTTCAAATAAGGGGCTCCTGGATGGCTACACCTTC
.,.,TRBV2,TRBJ1-6,CASSDRTSPLHF,TGTGCCAGCAGTGACAGAACCTCACCCCTCCACTTT
TRBD2,.,TRBV6-5,TRBJ2-1,CASSYSGLAGVNEQFF,TGTGCCAGCAGTTACTCAGGGCTAGCGGGAGTCAATGAGCAGTTCTTC
.,.,TRBV28,TRBJ2-7,CASSLTGVVQAEQYF,TGTGCCAGCAGTTTAACCGGCGTGGTGCAGGCCGAGCAGTACTTC
.,few,TRBV7-9,TRBJ1-4,CASSLALGGGNEKLFF,TGTGCCAGCAGCTTAGCGCTGGGGGGGGGAAATGAAAAACTGTTTTTT
.,few,TRBV6-2/TRBV6-3,TRBJ1-1,CASSRMAEAFF,TGTGCCAGCAGCCGCATGGCTGAAGCTTTCTTT
.,few,TRBV7-2,TRBJ2-1,CASSLDGRGYNEQFF,TGTGCCAGCAGCTTAGACGGGAGAGGATACAATGAGCAGTTCTTC
TRBD1,many,TRBV7-2,TRBJ1-3,CASTVSHRGGNTIYF,TGTGCCAGCACCGTTTCACACAGGGGTGGAAACACCATATATTTT
TRBD1,few,TRBV29-1,TRBJ2-1,CSGLRDRGPYNEQFF,TGCAGCGGCCTCCGGGACAGGGGTCCCTACAATGAGCAGTTCTTC
.,few,TRBV3-1,TRBJ1-4,CASSQEGLGGEKLFF,TGTGCCAGCAGCCAAGAGGGGTTGGGAGGCGAAAAACTGTTTTTT
.,.,TRBV15,TRBJ2-7,CATSGKNSYEQYF,TGTGCCACCAGTGGGAAAAACTCCTACGAGCAGTACTTC
TRBD2,many,TRBV20-1,TRBJ2-7,CSGSRGLEAYEQYF,TGCAGTGGCTCTCGGGGACTAGAGGCGTACGAGCAGTACTTC